This T cell receptor beta chain was documented in a study of CD8+ T cells in alopecia areata. Study observations and caveats: Normal scalp showed lower clonality than lesional scalp, especially alopecia totalis/universalis.

In the case of this clone: What it recognizes is unknown.

As for treatment: oral pan-JAK inhibitor, 5-10 mg twice daily. Those with alopecia areata gave lesional scalp punch biopsies and peripheral blood. PBMCs served as the source from which CD4+ and CD8+ T cells were sorted. Germline trimming cut 0 bases from V and 2 bases from J; bases unmatched to any gene: 4. Germline V gene sequence: CDR1 LGHNA, CDR2 YNFKEQ. This CDR3 has 17 amino acids. Following extraction, RNA underwent reverse transcription to cDNA, which served as the sequencing template. TCRdb's table, derived via immunoSEQ multiplex PCR, lists solely in-frame clones and lacks some. Of around 99,000 clones in the sample, around 83% were seen once.

V gene TRBV4-2 combines with J gene TRBJ2-5; 12 bases are shared with TRBD1. Specimen: CD8+ T cells sorted from blood, collected at week 24, from a patient treated with tofacitinib. The source of this sequence is a human donor with alopecia areata. This CDR3 is CASSQEGQGARQETQYF. As DNA, the CDR3 is TGTGCCAGCAGCCAAGAGGGACAGGGGGCGAGGCAAGAGACCCAGTACTTC.